The 5 T cell receptor beta chains listed next were all sequenced from one sample in a study of blood T cell repertoires in COVID-19. Profiled with immunoSEQ multiplex PCR; TCRdb holds only in-frame clones, not every one. The sample lists about 50,000 clones, more than 85% occurring once. The sample was peripheral blood. The origin of the receptors is an elderly woman with acute or convalescent COVID-19.

V and J are TRBV6-1 and TRBJ2-1; the match to TRBD2 covers 14 bases. Per the germline V gene, CDR1 is MNHNS and CDR2 is SASEGT. This CDR3 contains 17 residues. After removal of 3 bases from V and 8 bases from J, the junction contained 9 bases not matched to a gene. CDR3 amino acids: CASSDRMTSGRGDEQFF. The DNA for the CDR3 is TGTGCCAGCAGTGACCGGATGACTAGCGGGAGGGGGGATGAGCAGTTCTTC.

The chain combines TRBV6-5 with TRBJ2-7, with D possibly being TRBD2 (6 bases). Germline assignment: CDR1 MNHEY and CDR2 SVGAGI. The ends were cut back, 0 bases at V and 1 base at J, with 10 bases in the middle. The CDR3 is 15 residues long. The CDR3 loop reads CASSYSAAGSYEQYF. The DNA of the CDR3 is TGTGCCAGCAGTTACTCGGCCGCGGGATCCTACGAGCAGTACTTC.

The chain couples TRBV13 to TRBJ2-1; 10 nucleotides line up with TRBD2. CDR3 length: 16 residues. CDR1 PRHDT and CDR2 FYEKMQ come from the germline V gene (reference sequence). Losses at the gene ends were 3 bases for V and 8 bases for J; bases not matched to a gene: 10. This CDR3 is CASSFPSGRAADEQFF. The CDR3, as DNA: TGTGCCAGCAGCTTTCCGAGCGGGAGGGCCGCGGATGAGCAGTTCTTC.

This chain connects TRBV20-1 to TRBJ2-5, with D maybe TRBD2 (6 bases). The germline V gene encodes CDR1 DFQATT and CDR2 SNEGSKA (reference sequence). This CDR3 comprises 11 residues. V lost 6 bases, J lost 7 bases, and 12 bases lay in between. The CDR3, as DNA: TGCAGTGCGGGACTTACGGGGACCCAGTACTTC. It yields the protein CSAGLTGTQYF.

The chain employs TRBV6-5 and TRBJ1-3, with D hard to call. Trimming stripped 0 bases from V and 3 bases from J, with 9 bases between. Germline V gives CDR1 MNHEY, CDR2 SVGAGI. The CDR3 has 15 amino acids. The CDR3 here is CASSYSKAVGNTIYF. The CDR3 nucleotides are TGTGCCAGCAGTTACTCGAAGGCGGTTGGAAACACCATATATTTT.